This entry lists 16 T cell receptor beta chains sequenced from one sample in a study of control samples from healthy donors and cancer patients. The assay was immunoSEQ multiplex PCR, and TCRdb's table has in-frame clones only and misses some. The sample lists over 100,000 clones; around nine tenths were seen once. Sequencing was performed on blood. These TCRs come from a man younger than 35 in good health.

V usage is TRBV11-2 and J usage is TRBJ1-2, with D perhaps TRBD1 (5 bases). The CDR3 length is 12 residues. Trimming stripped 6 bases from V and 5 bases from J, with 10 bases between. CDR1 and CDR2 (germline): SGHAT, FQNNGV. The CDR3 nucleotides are TGTGCCAGCAGTCCCCGGGGGTATGGCTACACCTTC. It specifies CASSPRGYGYTF.

CDR3 nucleotides: TGTGCCAGCAGGATGGGGAGCAATCAGCCCCAGCATTTT. Protein sequence: CASRMGSNQPQHF. The chain carries TRBV12-3 or TRBV12-4 and TRBJ1-5; D ambiguous. The length of the CDR3 is 13 residues. V lost 6 bases and J lost 1, with 7 bases in between.

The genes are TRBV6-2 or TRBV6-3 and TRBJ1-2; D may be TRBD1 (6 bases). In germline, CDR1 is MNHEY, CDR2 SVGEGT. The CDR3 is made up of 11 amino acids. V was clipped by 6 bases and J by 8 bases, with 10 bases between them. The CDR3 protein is CASSLGGGYTF. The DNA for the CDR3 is TGTGCCAGCAGCTTGGGGGGCGGCTACACCTTC.

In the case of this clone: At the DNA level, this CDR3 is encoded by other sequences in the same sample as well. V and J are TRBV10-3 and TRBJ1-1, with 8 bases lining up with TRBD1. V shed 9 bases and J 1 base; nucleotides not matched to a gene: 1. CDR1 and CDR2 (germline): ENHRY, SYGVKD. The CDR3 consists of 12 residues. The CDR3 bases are TGTGCCATTGGGACAGGGAACACTGAAGCTTTCTTT. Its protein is CAIGTGNTEAFF.

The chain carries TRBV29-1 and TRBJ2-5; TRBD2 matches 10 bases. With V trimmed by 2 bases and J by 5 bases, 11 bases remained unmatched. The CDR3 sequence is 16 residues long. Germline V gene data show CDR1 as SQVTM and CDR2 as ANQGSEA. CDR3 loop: CSVELSLAGAGETQYF. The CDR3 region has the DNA TGCAGCGTTGAACTATCCCTAGCGGGGGCGGGGGAGACCCAGTACTTC.

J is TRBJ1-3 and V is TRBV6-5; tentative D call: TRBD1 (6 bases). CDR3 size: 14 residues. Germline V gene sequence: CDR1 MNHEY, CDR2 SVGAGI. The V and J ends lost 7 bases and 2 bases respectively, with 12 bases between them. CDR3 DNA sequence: TGTGCCAGCATGGGACAACTACCTGGAAACACCATATATTTT. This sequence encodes CASMGQLPGNTIYF.

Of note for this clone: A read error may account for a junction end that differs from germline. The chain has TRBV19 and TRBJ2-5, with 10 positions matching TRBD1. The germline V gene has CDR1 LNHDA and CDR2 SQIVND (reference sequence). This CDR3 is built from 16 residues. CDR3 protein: CAGSIAWTGGQETQYF. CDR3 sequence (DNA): TGTGCCGGTAGTATAGCGTGGACAGGGGGCCAAGAGACCCAGTACTTC.

CDR3 bases: TGTGCCAGCAGCTTAGGCAGGGGAGTCGACGAGCAGTACTTC. Its protein product is CASSLGRGVDEQYF. The gene calls are TRBV11-2 and TRBJ2-7; TRBD1 is a possible D gene (6 bases). The CDR3 is 14 residues long. Germline CDR1 reads SGHAT; CDR2 reads FQNNGV. Trimming cost V 1 base and J 5 bases, with 12 bases left between them.

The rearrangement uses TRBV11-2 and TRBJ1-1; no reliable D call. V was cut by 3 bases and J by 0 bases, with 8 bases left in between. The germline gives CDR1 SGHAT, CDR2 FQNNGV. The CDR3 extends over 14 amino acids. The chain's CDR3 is CASSFLSLNTEAFF. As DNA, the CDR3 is TGTGCCAGCAGCTTTCTCTCCCTGAACACTGAAGCTTTCTTT.

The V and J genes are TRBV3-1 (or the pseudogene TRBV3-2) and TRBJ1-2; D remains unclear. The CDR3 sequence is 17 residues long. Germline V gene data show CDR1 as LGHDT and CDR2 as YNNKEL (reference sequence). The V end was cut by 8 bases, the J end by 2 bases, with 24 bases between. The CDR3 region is CASGSDLLFNGNYGYTF. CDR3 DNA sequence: TGTGCCAGCGGATCCGACCTCCTTTTTAATGGAAACTATGGCTACACCTTC.

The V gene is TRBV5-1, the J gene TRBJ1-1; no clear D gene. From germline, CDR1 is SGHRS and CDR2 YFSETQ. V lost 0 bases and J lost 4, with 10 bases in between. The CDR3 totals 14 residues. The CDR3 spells CASSLGTGFTEAFF. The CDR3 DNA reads TGCGCCAGCAGCTTGGGTACGGGTTTCACTGAAGCTTTCTTT.

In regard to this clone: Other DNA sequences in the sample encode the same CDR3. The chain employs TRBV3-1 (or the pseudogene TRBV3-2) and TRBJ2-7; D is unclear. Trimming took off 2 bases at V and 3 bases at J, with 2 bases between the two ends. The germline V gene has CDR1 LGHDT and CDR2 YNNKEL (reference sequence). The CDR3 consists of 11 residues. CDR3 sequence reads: CASSQLYEQYF. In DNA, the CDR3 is TGTGCCAGCAGCCAACTCTACGAGCAGTACTTC.

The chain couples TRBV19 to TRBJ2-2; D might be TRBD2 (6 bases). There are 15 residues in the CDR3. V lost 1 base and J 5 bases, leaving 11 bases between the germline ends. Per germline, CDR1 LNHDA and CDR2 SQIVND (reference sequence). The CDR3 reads CASSIVGGGTGELFF. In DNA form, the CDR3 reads TGTGCCAGTAGTATAGTTGGGGGAGGTACCGGGGAGCTGTTTTTT. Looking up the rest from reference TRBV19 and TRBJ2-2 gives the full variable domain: DGGITQSPKYLFRKEGQNVTLSCEQNLNHDAMYWYRQDPGQGLRLIYYSQIVNDFQKGDIAEGYSVSREKKESFPLTVTSAQKNPTAFYLCASSIVGGGTGELFFGEGSRLTVL.

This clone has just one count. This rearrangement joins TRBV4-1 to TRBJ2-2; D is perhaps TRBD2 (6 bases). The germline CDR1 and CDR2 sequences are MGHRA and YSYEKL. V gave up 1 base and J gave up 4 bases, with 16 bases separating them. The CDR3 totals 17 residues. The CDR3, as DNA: TGCGCCAGCAGCCAAGTGGATGTGGGACTGCTCACCGGGGAGCTGTTTTTT. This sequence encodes CASSQVDVGLLTGELFF.

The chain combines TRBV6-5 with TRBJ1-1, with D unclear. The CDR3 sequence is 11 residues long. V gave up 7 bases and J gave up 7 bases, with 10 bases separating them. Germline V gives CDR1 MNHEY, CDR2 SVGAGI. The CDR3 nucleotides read TGTGCCAGCAAAAGAAATAATGAAGCTTTCTTT. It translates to CASKRNNEAFF.

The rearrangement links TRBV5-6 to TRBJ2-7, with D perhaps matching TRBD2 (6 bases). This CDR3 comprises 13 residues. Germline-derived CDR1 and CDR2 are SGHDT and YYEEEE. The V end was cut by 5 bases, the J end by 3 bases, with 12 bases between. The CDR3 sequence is CASRGTDFYEQYF. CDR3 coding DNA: TGTGCCAGCAGGGGGACTGATTTCTACGAGCAGTACTTC.